This paragraph reports one T cell receptor beta chain. The antigen remains undetermined. Method: immunoSEQ multiplex PCR; TCRdb's copy keeps in-frame clones and lacks some. In the table there are roughly 40,000 clones, around 90% of which are singletons. Autoimmune disease history or systemic immunosuppression led to patients being barred. The entry originates in a study of OX40 agonist ivuxolimab in advanced cancers. General study findings and limits: Still undetermined is the antigen specificity of the expanded peripheral T cells.

Sequencing used CD4+ or CD8+ T cells sorted from blood, obtained in a trial of the OX40 agonist ivuxolimab. The source of this sequence is an adult with an advanced solid tumor such as melanoma, head and neck, liver or kidney cancer.

For the CDR3, the DNA is TGTGCCAGCAGCTTAAAGGTGGGAGCTGAGCAGTTCTTC. Amino acid sequence: CASSLKVGAEQFF. The V call is TRBV7-3, the J call TRBJ2-1, with TRBD2 as a possible D gene (5 bases). Trimming shortened V by 1 base and J by 9 bases, and 10 bases separated the two germline ends. CDR1 and CDR2 from the germline V gene are SGHTA and FQGTGA. This CDR3 spans 13 amino acids. The variable domain in full, with the rest retrieved from reference TRBV7-3 and TRBJ2-1, is GAGVSQTPSNKVTEKGKYVELRCDPISGHTALYWYRQSLGQGPEFLIYFQGTGAADDSGLPNDRFFAVRPEGSVSTLKIQRTERGDSAVYLCASSLKVGAEQFFGPGTRLTVL.